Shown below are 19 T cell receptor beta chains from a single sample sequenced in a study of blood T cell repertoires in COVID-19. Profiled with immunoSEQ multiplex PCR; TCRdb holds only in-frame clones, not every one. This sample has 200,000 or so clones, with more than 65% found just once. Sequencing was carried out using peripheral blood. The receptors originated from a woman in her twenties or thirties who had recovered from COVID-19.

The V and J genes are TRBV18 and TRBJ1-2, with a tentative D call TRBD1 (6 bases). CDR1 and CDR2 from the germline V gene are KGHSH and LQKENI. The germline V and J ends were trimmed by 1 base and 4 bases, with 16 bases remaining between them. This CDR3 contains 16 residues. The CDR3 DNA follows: TGTGCCAGCTCACCACTGTATCAGGGAGGGGGCTATGGCTACACCTTC. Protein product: CASSPLYQGGGYGYTF.

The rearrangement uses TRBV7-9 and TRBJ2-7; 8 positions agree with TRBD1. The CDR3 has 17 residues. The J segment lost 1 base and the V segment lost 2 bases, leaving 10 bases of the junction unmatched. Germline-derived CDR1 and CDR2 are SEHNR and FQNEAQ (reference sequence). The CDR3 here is CASSLPRTGLSSYEQYF. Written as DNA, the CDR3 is TGTGCCAGCAGCTTACCTCGGACAGGGCTTTCTTCCTACGAGCAGTACTTC.

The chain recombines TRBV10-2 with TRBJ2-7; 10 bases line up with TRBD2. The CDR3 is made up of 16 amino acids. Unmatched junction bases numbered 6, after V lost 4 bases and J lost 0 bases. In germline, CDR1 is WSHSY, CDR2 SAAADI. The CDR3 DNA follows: TGCGCCAGCAGTGGGAGGACTAGCGGAAACTCCTACGAGCAGTACTTC. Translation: CASSGRTSGNSYEQYF.

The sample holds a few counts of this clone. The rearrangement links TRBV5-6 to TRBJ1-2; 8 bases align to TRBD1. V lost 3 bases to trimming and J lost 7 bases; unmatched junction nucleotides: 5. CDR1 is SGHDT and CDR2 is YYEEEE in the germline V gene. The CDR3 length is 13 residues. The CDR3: CASSWSGQGGYTF. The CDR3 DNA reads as TGTGCCAGCAGCTGGTCCGGACAGGGTGGCTACACCTTC.

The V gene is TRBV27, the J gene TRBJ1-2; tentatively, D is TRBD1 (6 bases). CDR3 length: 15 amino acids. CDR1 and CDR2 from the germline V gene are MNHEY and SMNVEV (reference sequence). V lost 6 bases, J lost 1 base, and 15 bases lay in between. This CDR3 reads CASRRGGEFNYGYTF. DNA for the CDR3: TGTGCCAGCAGAAGAGGGGGGGAATTTAACTATGGCTACACCTTC.

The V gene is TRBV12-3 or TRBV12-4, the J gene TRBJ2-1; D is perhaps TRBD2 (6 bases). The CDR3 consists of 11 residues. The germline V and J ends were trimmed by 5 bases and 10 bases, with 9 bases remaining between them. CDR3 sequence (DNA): TGTGCCAGCAGTGGAGGGCACGAGCAGTTCTTC. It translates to CASSGGHEQFF.

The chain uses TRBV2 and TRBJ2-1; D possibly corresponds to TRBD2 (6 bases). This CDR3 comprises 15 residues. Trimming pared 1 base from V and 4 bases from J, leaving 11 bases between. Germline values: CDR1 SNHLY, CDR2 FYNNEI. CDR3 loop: CASSEGSGVYNEQFF. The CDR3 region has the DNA TGTGCCAGCAGTGAAGGTTCGGGAGTTTACAATGAGCAGTTCTTC.

CDR3 loop: CASRPADRFYGYTF. The CDR3 DNA sequence: TGCGCCAGCAGACCTGCGGACAGGTTTTATGGCTACACCTTC. J is TRBJ1-2 and V is TRBV5-1; 7 nucleotides match TRBD1. V gave up 5 bases and J gave up 5 bases; unmatched junction bases: 9. The CDR3 has 14 amino acids. Germline-derived CDR1 and CDR2 are SGHRS and YFSETQ.

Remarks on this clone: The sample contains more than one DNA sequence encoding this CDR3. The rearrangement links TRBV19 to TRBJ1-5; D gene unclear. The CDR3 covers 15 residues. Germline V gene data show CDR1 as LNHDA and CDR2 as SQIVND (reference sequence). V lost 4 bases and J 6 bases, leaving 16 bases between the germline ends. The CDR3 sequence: CASSRRGADGQPQHF. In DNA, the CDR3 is TGTGCCAGTAGTAGGCGGGGAGCGGACGGTCAGCCCCAGCATTTT.

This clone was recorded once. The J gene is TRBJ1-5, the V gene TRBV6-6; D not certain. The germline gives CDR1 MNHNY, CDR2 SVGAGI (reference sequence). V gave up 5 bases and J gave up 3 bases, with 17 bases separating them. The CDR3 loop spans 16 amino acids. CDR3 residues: CASSTMRREPNQPQHF. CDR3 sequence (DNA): TGTGCCAGCAGTACCATGCGCCGGGAACCCAATCAGCCCCAGCATTTT.

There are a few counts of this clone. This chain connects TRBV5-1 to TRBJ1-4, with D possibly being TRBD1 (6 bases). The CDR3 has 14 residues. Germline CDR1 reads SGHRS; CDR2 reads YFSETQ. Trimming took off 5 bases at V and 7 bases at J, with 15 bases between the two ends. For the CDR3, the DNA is TGCGCCAGCAGTTTGTGGGGGCCGGGTGAAAAACTGTTTTTT. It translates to CASSLWGPGEKLFF.

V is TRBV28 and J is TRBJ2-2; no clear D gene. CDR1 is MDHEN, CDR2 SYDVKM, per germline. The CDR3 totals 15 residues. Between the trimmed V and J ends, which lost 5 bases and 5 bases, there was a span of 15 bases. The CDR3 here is CASSLPTGRTGELFF. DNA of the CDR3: TGTGCCAGCAGTCTTCCGACGGGTCGGACCGGGGAGCTGTTTTTT.

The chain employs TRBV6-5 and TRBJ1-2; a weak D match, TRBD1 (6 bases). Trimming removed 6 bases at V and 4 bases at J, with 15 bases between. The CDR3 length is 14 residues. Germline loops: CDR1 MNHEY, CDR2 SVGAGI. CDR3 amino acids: CASSPEGVGYGYTF. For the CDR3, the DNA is TGTGCCAGCAGCCCCGAGGGGGTTGGCTATGGCTACACCTTC.

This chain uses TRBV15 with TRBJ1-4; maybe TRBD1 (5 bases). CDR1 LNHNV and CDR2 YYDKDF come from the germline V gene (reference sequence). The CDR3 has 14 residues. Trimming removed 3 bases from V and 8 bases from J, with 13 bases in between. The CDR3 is CATSSTGQDEKLFF. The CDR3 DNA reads TGTGCCACCAGCAGTACCGGACAAGACGAAAAACTGTTTTTT.

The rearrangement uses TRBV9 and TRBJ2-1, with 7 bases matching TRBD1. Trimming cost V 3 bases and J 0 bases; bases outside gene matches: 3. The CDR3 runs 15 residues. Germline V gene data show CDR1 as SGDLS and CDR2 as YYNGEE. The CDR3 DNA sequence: TGTGCCAGCAGCGCCCGACAGGGCTCCTACAATGAGCAGTTCTTC. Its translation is CASSARQGSYNEQFF. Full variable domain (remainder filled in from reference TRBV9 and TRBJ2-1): DSGVTQTPKHLITATGQRVTLRCSPRSGDLSVYWYQQSLDQGLQFLIQYYNGEERAKGNILERFSAQQFPDLHSELNLSSLELGDSALYFCASSARQGSYNEQFFGPGTRLTVL.

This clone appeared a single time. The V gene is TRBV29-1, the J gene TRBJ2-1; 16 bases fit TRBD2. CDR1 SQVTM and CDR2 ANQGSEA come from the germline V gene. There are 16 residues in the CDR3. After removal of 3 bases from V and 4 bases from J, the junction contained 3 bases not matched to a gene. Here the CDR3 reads CSVDGTSGREYNEQFF. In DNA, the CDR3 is TGCAGCGTTGATGGGACTAGCGGGAGGGAGTACAATGAGCAGTTCTTC.

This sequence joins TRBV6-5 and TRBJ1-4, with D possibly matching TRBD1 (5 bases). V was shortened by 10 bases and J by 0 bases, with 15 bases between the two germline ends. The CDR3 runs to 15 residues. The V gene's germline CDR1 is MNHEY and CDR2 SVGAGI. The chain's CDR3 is CAITPRVPTNEKLFF. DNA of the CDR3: TGTGCCATCACGCCCAGGGTGCCAACTAATGAAAAACTGTTTTTT.

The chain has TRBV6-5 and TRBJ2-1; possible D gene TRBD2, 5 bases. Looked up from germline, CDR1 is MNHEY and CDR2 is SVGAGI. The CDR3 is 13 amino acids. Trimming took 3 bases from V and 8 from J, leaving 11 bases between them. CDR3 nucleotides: TGTGCCAGCAGTTATGATTGGAGGTATGAGCAGTTCTTC. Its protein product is CASSYDWRYEQFF.

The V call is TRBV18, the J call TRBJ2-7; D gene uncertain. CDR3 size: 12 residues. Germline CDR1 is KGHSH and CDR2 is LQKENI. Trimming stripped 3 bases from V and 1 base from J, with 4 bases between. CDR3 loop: CASSPQSYEQYF. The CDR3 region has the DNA TGTGCCAGCTCACCTCAATCCTACGAGCAGTACTTC.